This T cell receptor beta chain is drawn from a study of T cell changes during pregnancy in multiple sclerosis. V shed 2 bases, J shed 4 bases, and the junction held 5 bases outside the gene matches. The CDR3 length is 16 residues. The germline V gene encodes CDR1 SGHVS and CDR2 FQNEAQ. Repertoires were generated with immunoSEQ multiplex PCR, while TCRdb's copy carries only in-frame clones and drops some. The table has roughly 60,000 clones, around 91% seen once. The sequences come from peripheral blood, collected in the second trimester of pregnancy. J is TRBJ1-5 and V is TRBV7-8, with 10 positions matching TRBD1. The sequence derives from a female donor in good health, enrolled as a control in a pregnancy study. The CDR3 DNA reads TGTGCCAGCAGCTTAACGGGGACAGGGGTTAATCAGCCCCAGCATTTT. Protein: CASSLTGTGVNQPQHF.